This record covers a single T cell receptor (beta chain). The antigen is undetermined. The data derive from a study of cytomegalovirus exposure and HLA in healthy donors. General observations from the study: Despite most TCR sequences being rare, some public TCRs occurred in many donors. Equally common other TCR beta chains were less clonally expanded than HLA-associated ones, a later analysis found.

With 60 Vbeta and 13 Jbeta primers, the PCR was carried out. The assay was immunoSEQ multiplex PCR, and TCRdb's table has in-frame clones only and misses some. Its clone listing holds 50,000 or so clones. The ends were cut back, 6 bases at V and 6 bases at J, with 12 bases in the middle. This CDR3 contains 12 residues. The germline gives CDR1 MNHEY, CDR2 SVGAGI. This TCR derives from a woman aged 18-29 years in good health and CMV-seronegative. This chain links TRBV6-5 with TRBJ2-7; D may be TRBD2 (7 bases). Sequencing input: PBMCs. The DNA of the CDR3 is TGTGCCAGCAGGCGAGGGGGGGGCGAGCAGTACTTC. Protein: CASRRGGGEQYF.